This T cell receptor beta chain was obtained from a study of identical twins. Whole-study findings and limits: Sharing of beta out-of-frame sequences by twins showed a weaker excess. Fewer insertions marked abundant cord blood beta clonotypes; young adult naive trended weakly, memory not at all. Models, which agreed with sharing between unrelated individuals, nonetheless underestimated the out-of-frame TCR alpha sharing seen in monozygotic twins.

The CDR3 is 14 residues long. Germline loops: CDR1 MNHNS, CDR2 SASEGT. A universal primer site came from template switching; cDNA carried unique molecular identifiers. TCRdb itself ran the 5' RACE reads through MiXCR, one entry per CDR3 protein. The sample contains around 1.7 million distinct CDR3 sequences, roughly 35% of which appear only once. Of note for this clonotype: Its antigen is not identified. At one end the junction does not follow the germline gene, possibly because of a read error.

This chain links TRBV6-1 with TRBJ1-2; D remains unclear. The source material was cord blood. The receptor was isolated from a newborn girl in good health. Here the CDR3 DNA reads TGTGCCGGCAGTCCCCGGGATACTAACTATGGCTACACCTTC. It specifies CAGSPRDTNYGYTF.